This T cell receptor (beta chain) stems from a study of T cells in Graves' hyperthyroidism and ophthalmopathy. Across the study: The authors collected peripheral blood at initial diagnosis, before any treatment. Study-level findings and limits: Ophthalmopathy was separated from stable hyperthyroidism by a 13 V-J model.

Patients were aged 18 to 65, had disease duration under 2 months, and had newly diagnosed hyperthyroidism. The investigators amplified TCR beta CDR3 regions from RNA transcripts. HTBI primers were the set used in a first-round RT-PCR of the TCR CDR3. TCRdb independently ran MiXCR on the multiplex PCR reads; one entry per CDR3 protein. Of roughly 130,000 distinct CDR3 sequences listed, over 20% are singletons. The germline V gene encodes CDR1 SNHLY and CDR2 FYNNEI. CDR3 length: 16 amino acids. The ends lost 4 bases at V and 4 bases at J; junction bases unmatched: 3. This clonotype has at least ten counts. The antigen is not known.

The sequencing input was blood. This clonotype originated in a woman aged 50 to 60 with Graves' hyperthyroidism that later progressed to Graves' ophthalmopathy. The genes are TRBV2 and TRBJ2-2; 13 nucleotides match TRBD2. CDR3 residues: CASSGGTSGITGELFF. CDR3 nucleotide sequence: TGTGCCAGCAGTGGCGGGACTAGCGGGATCACCGGGGAGCTGTTTTTT.